This TCR beta chain was recovered during a study of CXCR3-negative and CXCR3-positive naive CD8 T cells. Study as a whole: Each library held about 1.5 +/- 0.3 million TRB reads, 120 million to 150 million in total. Study-wide findings and caveats: TRB CDR3s were more hydrophobic in CXCR3-positive than in CXCR3-negative naive cells.

Triplicate sorting captured roughly 300,000 cells each from every CD8+ T cell subset. Germline CDR1 and CDR2: MNHEY and SVGEGT. The CDR3 runs to 13 residues. Preparation of TRB cDNA libraries relied on 5' RACE carrying UMI labels. TCRdb reprocessed the 5' RACE reads; each CDR3 protein has one entry and no DNA is given. The table lists around 8,400 distinct CDR3 sequences. Frequency places this clonotype as medium-sized. The antigen is not known. The receptor was isolated from a human donor in good health. Some clones in this sample may be carry-over from other donors' samples. This sequence joins TRBV6-2 or TRBV6-3 and TRBJ1-1. The sample taken for sequencing was naive CXCR3+ CD8+ T cells from blood. Subset denoted: CD45RO-CCR7+CD27+CD95- naive CD8+ T cells expressing CXCR3 (TNR3+). This chain's CDR3 is CASSYTENTEAFF.